These T cell receptor beta chains were read from a single sample in a study of read filtering for tumor transcriptome and immune sequencing. MiXCR, run by TCRdb on the reads, gives a single entry per CDR3 protein. The sample has 20,000 to 25,000 distinct CDR3 sequences; about 13% are singletons. Source material: a population of CD138-negative cells sorted from bone marrow. Receptors originate from a donor at least 40 years old with multiple myeloma. CDR3s include the opening cysteine and the closing phenylalanine or tryptophan. Fields, in order: clone size, CDR3 length, V gene, CDR3 protein. Size is stated for part of the rows, as once, few or many counts, or as a class when the clone is expanded.

>-|14|TRBV4-2
CASSQDQTLGTQYF
>many|16|TRBV19
CASKPQTGGYYNEQFF
>many|13|TRBV11-2
CASKGGGTDTQYF
>-|15|TRBV28
CASSKSRGVPDTQYF
>many|16|TRBV7-3
CASSSAGRQAWNEQFF
>many|15|TRBV20-1
CSARDLRGARTEAFF
>many|13|TRBV20-1
CSARQVYTGELFF
>many|16|TRBV6-2/TRBV6-3
CASSHHSGSSYNEQFF
>-|13|TRBV5-5
CASSLSINQPQHF
>many|15|TRBV27
CASSPTVGDGETQYF
>many|14|TRBV7-9
CASTPGRNFNEQFF
>many|11|TRBV29-1
CSGDQYNEQFF
>many|14|TRBV29-1
CSVEVPPGKNIQYF
>many|13|TRBV20-1
CSARTSGSYEQYF
>many|17|TRBV18
CASHLRGMSGGYNEQFF
>many|12|TRBV20-1
CSARPGGDTQYF
>-|15|TRBV6-5
CASSYSGDRSETQYF
>many|17|TRBV28
CASSFQTSGIQEDTQYF
>-|12|TRBV29-1
CSVLKSNYEQYF
>few|13|TRBV20-1
CSATVPWNTEAFF
>few|16|TRBV4-1
CASSQDPTPGANVLTF
>many|14|TRBV24-1
CATSEPRQVETQYF
>many|16|TRBV30
CAWSSGQATFNQPQHF
>many|16|TRBV3-1
CASSPMGGPGYNEQFF
>many|15|TRBV6-5
CASSPPGQNNEKLFF
>-|14|TRBV15
CATMTGLADNEQFF
>many|14|TRBV7-9
CAIGGVRGAGELFF
>many|14|TRBV12-3/TRBV12-4
CASSFWTGDTEAFF
>many|14|TRBV29-1
CSVPRQGNTYEQYF
>many|15|TRBV2
CASSGDTGGAETQYF
>many|14|TRBV28
CASSLTVSSYEQYF
>many|13|TRBV28
CASSLSQTYEQHF
>many|15|TRBV4-1
CASSQARTGGYEQYF
>-|17|TRBV27
CASRRDVGDAGANVLTF
>many|14|TRBV28
CASSLFRGNQPQHF
>many|14|TRBV20-1
CSALAGHNAAEAFF
>many|15|TRBV7-8
CASSLAFGGAYEQYF
>-|16|TRBV5-1
CASSLRSGQGSDTQYF
>many|11|TRBV3-1
CASSSYYEQYF
>many|12|TRBV20-1
CSAEGALETQYF
>few|14|TRBV5-1
CASSLVGGSDEAFF
>many|14|TRBV19
CASSPAVVGYEQYF